This TCR beta chain emerged from a study of shared clonotypes between healthy human individuals. Each cell subset's genomic DNA was divided evenly among several immunoSEQ plates. TCRdb's table, derived via immunoSEQ multiplex PCR, lists solely in-frame clones and lacks some. The profile shows about 980,000 clones, approximately 76% of them singletons. The sample comprised memory CD4+ T cells sorted from blood. Noted subset: CD45RA-negative fraction. The receptor comes from a man between 18 and 29 years old in good health.

The CDR3 here is CASTVEQWPFANTGELFF. The CDR3 nucleotides read TGTGCCAGCACGGTCGAGCAGTGGCCATTCGCGAACACCGGGGAGCTGTTTTTT. V and J are TRBV2 and TRBJ2-2; unclear D gene. Germline CDR1 SNHLY, CDR2 FYNNEI. Trimming left V 7 bases short and J 0 bases short, with 21 bases between. CDR3 length equals 18 residues.